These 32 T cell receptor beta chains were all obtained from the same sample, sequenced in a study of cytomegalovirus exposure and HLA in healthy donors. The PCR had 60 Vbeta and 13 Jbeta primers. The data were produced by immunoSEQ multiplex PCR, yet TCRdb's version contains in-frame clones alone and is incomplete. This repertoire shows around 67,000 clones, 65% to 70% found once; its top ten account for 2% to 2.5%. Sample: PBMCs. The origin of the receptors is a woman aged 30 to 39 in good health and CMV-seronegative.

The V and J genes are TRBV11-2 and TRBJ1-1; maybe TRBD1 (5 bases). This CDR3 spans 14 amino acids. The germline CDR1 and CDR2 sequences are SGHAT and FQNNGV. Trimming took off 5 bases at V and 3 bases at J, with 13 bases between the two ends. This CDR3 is CASSAAGKYTEAFF. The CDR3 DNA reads TGTGCCAGCAGCGCCGCAGGGAAGTACACTGAAGCTTTCTTT.

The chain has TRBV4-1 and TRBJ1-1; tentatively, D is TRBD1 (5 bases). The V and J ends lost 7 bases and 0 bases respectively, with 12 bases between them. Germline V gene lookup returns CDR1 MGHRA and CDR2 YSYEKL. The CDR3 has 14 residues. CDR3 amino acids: CASMGGTLNTEAFF. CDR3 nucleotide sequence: TGCGCCAGCATGGGCGGGACCCTGAACACTGAAGCTTTCTTT.

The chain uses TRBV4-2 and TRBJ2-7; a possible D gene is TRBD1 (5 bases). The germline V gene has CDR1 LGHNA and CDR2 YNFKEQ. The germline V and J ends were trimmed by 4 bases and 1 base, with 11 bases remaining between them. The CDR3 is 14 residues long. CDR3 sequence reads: CASSPPDNSYEQYF. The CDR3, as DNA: TGTGCCAGCAGCCCCCCGGACAATTCCTACGAGCAGTACTTC.

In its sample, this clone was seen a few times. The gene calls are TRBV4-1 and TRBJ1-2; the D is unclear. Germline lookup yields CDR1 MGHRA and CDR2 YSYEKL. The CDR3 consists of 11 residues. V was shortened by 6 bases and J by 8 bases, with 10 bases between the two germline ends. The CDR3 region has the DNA TGCGCCAGCAGTCGAGGCGAAGGCTACACCTTC. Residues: CASSRGEGYTF.

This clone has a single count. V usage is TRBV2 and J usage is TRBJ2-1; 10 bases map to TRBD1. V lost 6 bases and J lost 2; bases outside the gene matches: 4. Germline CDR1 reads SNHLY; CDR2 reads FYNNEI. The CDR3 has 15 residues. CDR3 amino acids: CASRGDRGTYNEQFF. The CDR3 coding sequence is TGTGCCAGCAGGGGGGACAGGGGCACCTACAATGAGCAGTTCTTC.

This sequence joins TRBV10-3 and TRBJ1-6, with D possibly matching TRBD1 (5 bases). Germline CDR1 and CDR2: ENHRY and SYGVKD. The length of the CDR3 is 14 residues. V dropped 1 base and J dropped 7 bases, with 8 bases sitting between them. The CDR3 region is CAISELGGNSPLHF. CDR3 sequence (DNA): TGTGCCATCAGTGAGTTGGGGGGAAATTCACCCCTCCACTTT.

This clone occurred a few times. CDR3 in amino acids: CASRQESSYNSPLHF. The CDR3 DNA reads TGTGCCAGCAGACAGGAGAGCTCCTATAATTCACCCCTCCACTTT. The J gene is TRBJ1-6, the V gene TRBV27, with D possibly TRBD1 on 5 matching bases. Trimming took 6 bases from V and 0 from J, leaving 9 bases between them. This CDR3 region has 15 residues. CDR1 and CDR2 (germline): MNHEY, SMNVEV (reference sequence).

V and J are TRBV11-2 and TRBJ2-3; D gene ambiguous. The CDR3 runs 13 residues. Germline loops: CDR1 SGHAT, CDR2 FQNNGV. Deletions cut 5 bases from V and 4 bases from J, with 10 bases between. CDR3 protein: CASSPRSADTQYF. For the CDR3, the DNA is TGTGCCAGCAGCCCGAGGTCAGCAGATACGCAGTATTTT. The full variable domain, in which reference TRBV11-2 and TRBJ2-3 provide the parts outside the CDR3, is EAGVAQSPRYKIIEKRQSVAFWCNPISGHATLYWYQQILGQGPKLLIQFQNNGVVDDSQLPKDRFSAERLKGVDSTLKIQPAKLEDSAVYLCASSPRSADTQYFGPGTRLTVL.

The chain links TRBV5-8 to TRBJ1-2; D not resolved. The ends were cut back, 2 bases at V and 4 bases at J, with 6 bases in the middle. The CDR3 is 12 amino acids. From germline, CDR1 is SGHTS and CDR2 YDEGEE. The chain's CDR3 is CASSLPSYGYTF. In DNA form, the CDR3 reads TGTGCCAGCAGCTTACCCAGCTATGGCTACACCTTC.

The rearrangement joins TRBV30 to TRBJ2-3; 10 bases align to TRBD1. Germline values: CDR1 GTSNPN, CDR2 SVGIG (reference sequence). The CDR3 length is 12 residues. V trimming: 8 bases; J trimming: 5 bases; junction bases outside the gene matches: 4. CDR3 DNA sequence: TGTGCCGGGACAGGGGCAGGAGATACGCAGTATTTT. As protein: CAGTGAGDTQYF.

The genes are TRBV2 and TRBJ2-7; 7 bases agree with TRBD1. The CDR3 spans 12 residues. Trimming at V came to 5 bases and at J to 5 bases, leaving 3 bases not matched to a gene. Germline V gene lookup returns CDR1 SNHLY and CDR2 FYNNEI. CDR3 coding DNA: TGTGCCAGCAGTTGGGGACAGAACGAGCAGTACTTC. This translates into CASSWGQNEQYF. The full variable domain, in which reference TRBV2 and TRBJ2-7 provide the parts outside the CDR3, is EPEVTQTPSHQVTQMGQEVILRCVPISNHLYFYWYRQILGQKVEFLVSFYNNEISEKSEIFDDQFSVERPDGSNFTLKIRSTKLEDSAMYFCASSWGQNEQYFGPGTRLTVT.

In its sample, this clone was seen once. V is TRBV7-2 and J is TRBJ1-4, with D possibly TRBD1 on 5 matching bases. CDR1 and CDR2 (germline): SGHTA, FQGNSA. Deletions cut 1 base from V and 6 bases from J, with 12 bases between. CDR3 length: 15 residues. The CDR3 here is CASSLVAGFYEKLFF. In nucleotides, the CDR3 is TGTGCCAGCAGCTTAGTCGCAGGGTTTTATGAAAAACTGTTTTTT. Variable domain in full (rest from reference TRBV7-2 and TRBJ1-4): GAGVSQSPSNKVTEKGKDVELRCDPISGHTALYWYRQSLGQGLEFLIYFQGNSAPDKSGLPSDRFSAERTGGSVSTLTIQRTQQEDSAVYLCASSLVAGFYEKLFFGSGTQLSVL.

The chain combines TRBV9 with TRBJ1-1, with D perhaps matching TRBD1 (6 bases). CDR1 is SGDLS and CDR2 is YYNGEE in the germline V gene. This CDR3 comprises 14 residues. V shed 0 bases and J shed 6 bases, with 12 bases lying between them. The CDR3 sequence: CASSVVSGASEAFF. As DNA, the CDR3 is TGTGCCAGCAGCGTAGTATCAGGGGCTTCTGAAGCTTTCTTT.

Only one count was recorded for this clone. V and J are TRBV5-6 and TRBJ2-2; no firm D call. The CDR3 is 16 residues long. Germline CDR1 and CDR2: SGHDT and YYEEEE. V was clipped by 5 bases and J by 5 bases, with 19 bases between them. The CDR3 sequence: CASRQRRLVGTGELFF. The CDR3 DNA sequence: TGTGCCAGCAGACAACGACGTCTAGTGGGTACCGGGGAGCTGTTTTTT.

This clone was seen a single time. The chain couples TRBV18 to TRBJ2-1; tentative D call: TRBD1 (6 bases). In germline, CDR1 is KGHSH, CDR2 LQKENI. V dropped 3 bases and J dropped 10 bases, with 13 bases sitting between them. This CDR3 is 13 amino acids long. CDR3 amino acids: CASSPAAGTEQFF. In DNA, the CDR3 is TGTGCCAGCTCACCGGCCGCCGGGACAGAGCAGTTCTTC.

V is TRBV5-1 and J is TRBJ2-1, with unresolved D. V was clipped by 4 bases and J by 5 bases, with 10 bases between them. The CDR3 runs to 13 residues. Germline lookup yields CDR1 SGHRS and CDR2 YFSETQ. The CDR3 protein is CASSQTIDNEQFF. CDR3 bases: TGCGCCAGCAGCCAAACAATCGACAATGAGCAGTTCTTC.

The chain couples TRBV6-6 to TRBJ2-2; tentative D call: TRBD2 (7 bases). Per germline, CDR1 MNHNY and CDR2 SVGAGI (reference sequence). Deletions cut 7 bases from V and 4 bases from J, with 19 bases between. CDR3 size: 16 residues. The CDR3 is CASKHLGGGPTGELFF. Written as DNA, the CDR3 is TGTGCCAGCAAACATTTGGGGGGGGGCCCCACCGGGGAGCTGTTTTTT.

In DNA form, the CDR3 reads TGTGCCAGCAGCTTTGGAGGACTAGCGGGGGGCGGGGGGGAATTGGGTACGCAGTATTTT. It is translated as CASSFGGLAGGGGELGTQYF. The J gene is TRBJ2-3, the V gene TRBV5-4, with 14 nucleotides matching TRBD2. Germline V CDR1 and CDR2: SGHNT, YYREEE (reference sequence). The CDR3 runs 20 residues. Trimming took 2 bases from V and 8 from J; bases not matched to a gene: 19.

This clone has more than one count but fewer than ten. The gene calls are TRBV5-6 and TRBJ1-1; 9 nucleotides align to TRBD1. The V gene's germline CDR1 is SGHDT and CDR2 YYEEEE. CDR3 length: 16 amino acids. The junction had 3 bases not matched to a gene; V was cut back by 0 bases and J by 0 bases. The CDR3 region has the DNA TGTGCCAGCAGCTTGGGGACAGGGGCTTTGAACACTGAAGCTTTCTTT. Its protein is CASSLGTGALNTEAFF.

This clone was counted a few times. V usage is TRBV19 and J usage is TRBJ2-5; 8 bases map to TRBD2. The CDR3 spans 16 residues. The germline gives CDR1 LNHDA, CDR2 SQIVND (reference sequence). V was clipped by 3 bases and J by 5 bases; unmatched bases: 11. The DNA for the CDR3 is TGTGCCAGTAGTATGGGGGTAAGGGCGGGAGGTGAGACCCAGTACTTC. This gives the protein CASSMGVRAGGETQYF.

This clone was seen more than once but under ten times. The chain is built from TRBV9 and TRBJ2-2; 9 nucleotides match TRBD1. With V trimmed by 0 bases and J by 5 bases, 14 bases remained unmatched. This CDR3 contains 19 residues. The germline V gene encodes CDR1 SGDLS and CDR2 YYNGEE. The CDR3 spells CASSVDESGGTGYTGELFF. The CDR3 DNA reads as TGTGCCAGCAGCGTAGACGAATCAGGAGGGACAGGGTATACCGGGGAGCTGTTTTTT.

CDR3 sequence reads: CASSLAGREETQYF. CDR3 DNA sequence: TGTGCCAGCAGCTTGGCGGGCAGGGAAGAGACCCAGTACTTC. The chain uses TRBV5-4 and TRBJ2-5; possibly TRBD1 for D (5 bases). This CDR3 has 14 amino acids. Trimming left V 0 bases short and J 3 bases short, with 9 bases between. Germline V CDR1 and CDR2: SGHNT, YYREEE (reference sequence).

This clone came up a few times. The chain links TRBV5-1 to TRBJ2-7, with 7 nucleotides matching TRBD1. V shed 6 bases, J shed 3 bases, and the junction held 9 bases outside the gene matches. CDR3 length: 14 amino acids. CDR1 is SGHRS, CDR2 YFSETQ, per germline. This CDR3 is CASNRQGPNYEQYF. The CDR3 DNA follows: TGCGCCAGCAACCGACAGGGCCCTAACTACGAGCAGTACTTC. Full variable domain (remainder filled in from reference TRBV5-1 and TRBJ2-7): KAGVTQTPRYLIKTRGQQVTLSCSPISGHRSVSWYQQTPGQGLQFLFEYFSETQRNKGNFPGRFSGRQFSNSRSEMNVSTLELGDSALYLCASNRQGPNYEQYFGPGTRLTVT.

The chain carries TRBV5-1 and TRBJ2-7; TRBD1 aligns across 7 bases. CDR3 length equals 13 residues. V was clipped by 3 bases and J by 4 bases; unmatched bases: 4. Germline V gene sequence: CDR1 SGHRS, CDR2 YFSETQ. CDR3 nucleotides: TGCGCCAGCAGCTCGACAGGGAATTACGAGCAGTACTTC. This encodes CASSSTGNYEQYF. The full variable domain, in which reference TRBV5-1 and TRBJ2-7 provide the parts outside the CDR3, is KAGVTQTPRYLIKTRGQQVTLSCSPISGHRSVSWYQQTPGQGLQFLFEYFSETQRNKGNFPGRFSGRQFSNSRSEMNVSTLELGDSALYLCASSSTGNYEQYFGPGTRLTVT.

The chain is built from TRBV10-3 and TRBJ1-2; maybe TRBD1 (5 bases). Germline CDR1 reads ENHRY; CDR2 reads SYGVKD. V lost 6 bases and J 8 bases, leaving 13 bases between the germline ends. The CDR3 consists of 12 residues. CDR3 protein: CAIRTGTGGYTF. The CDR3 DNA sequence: TGTGCCATCAGGACCGGGACTGGGGGCTACACCTTC.

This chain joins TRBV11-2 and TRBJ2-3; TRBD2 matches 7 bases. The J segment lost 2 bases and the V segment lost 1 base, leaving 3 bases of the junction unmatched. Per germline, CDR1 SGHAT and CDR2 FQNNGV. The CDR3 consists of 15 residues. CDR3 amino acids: CASSLGGGPTDTQYF. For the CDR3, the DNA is TGTGCCAGCAGCTTAGGCGGGGGACCCACAGATACGCAGTATTTT.

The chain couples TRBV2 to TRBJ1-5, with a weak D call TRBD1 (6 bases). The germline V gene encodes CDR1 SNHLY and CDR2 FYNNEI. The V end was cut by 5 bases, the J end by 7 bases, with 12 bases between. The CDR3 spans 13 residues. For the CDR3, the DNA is TGTGCCAGCAGTCCAATCAGGGGCCAGCCCCAGCATTTT. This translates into CASSPIRGQPQHF.

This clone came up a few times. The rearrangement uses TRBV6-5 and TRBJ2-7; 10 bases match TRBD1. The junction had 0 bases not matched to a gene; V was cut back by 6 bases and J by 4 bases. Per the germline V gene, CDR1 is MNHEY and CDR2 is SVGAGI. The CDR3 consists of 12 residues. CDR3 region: CASRDRGYEQYF. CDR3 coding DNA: TGTGCCAGCAGGGACAGGGGGTACGAGCAGTACTTC.

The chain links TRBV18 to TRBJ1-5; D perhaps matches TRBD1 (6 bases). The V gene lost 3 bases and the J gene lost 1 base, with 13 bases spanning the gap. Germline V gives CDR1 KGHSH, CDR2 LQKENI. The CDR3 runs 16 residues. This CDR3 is CASSPTQGRSNQPQHF. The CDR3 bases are TGTGCCAGCTCACCGACACAGGGACGGAGCAATCAGCCCCAGCATTTT. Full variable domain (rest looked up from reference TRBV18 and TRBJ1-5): NAGVMQNPRHLVRRRGQEARLRCSPMKGHSHVYWYRQLPEEGLKFMVYLQKENIIDESGMPKERFSAEFPKEGPSILRIQQVVRGDSAAYFCASSPTQGRSNQPQHFGDGTRLSIL.

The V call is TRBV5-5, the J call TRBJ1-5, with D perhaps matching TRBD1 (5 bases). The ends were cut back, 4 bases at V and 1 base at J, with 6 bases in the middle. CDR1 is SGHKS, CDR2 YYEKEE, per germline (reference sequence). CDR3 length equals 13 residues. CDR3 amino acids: CASSDRSNQPQHF. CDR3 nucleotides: TGTGCCAGCAGCGACAGAAGCAATCAGCCCCAGCATTTT.

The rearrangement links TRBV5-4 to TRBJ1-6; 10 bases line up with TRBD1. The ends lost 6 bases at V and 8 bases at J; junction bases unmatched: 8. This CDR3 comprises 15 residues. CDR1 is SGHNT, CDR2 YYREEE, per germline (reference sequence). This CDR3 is CASTDGTGVHSPLHF. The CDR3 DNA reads TGTGCCAGCACCGACGGGACAGGGGTACATTCACCCCTCCACTTT.

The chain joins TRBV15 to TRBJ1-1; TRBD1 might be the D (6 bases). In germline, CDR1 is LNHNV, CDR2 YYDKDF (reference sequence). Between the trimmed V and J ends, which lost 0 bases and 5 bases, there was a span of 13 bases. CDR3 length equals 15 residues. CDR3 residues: CATSREGAGVTEAFF. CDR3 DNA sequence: TGTGCCACCAGCAGAGAGGGAGCAGGGGTGACTGAAGCTTTCTTT.